One T cell receptor (beta chain) is described in this entry. Other DNA sequences in the sample encode the same CDR3. CDR3 length: 14 amino acids. Per the germline V gene, CDR1 is SGHRS and CDR2 is YFSETQ. Trimming took 4 bases from V and 8 from J; bases not matched to a gene: 2. The sample originates from a study of blood T cell repertoires in COVID-19. At the level of the study: Sites across the United States, Italy and Spain contributed samples from acute and convalescent COVID-19. PBMCs, B-cell-depleted T cells, or T cells provided the cDNA or gDNA that made up the material.

Source study methods: Estimation of nucleated cell counts was performed using reference gene primer amplification. Generated by immunoSEQ multiplex PCR, the TCRdb table keeps only in-frame clones and is missing some. Clone size and the V and J calls come from that table; the DNA yielded D and trimming. The profile shows some 120,000 clones, about 89% of them singletons. This sequence originates from a man aged 40-49 years with acute or convalescent COVID-19. Input material: peripheral blood. The chain joins TRBV5-1 to TRBJ1-6; TRBD1 matches at 11 bases. The CDR3 loop reads CASSRTGGDSPLHF. CDR3 nucleotides: TGCGCCAGCAGCCGGACAGGGGGCGATTCACCCCTCCACTTT.